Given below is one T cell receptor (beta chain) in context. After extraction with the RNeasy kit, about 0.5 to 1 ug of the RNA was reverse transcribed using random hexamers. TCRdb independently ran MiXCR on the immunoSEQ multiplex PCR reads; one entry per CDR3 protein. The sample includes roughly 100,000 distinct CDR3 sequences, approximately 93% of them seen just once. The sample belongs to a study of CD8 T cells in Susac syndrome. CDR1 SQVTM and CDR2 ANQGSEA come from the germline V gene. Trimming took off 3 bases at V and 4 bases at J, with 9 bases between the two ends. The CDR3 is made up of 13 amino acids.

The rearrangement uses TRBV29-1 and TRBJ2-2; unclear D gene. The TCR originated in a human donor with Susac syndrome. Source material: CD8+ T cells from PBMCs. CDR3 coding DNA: TGCAGCGTTGAGGGGTGGGGCACCGGGGAGCTGTTTTTT. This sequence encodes CSVEGWGTGELFF.